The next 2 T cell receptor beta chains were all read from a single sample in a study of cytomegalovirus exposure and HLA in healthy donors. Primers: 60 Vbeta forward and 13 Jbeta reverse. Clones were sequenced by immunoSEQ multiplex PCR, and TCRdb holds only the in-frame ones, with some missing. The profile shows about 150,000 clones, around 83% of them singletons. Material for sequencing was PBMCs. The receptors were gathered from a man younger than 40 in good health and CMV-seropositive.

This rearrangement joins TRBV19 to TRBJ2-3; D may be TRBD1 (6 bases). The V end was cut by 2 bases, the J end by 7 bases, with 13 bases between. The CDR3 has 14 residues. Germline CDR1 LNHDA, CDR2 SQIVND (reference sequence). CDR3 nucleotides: TGTGCCAGTAGTATAATGCTAGGACAGTATACGCAGTATTTT. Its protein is CASSIMLGQYTQYF.

In nucleotides, the CDR3 is TGTGCCAGCAGTCATCCACGCGGGGGACCAGAGACCCAGTACTTC. It specifies CASSHPRGGPETQYF. The chain couples TRBV11-2 to TRBJ2-5; 7 nucleotides line up with TRBD2. The length of the CDR3 is 15 residues. The V and J ends lost 6 bases and 4 bases, in that order; junction bases with no gene match: 11. The germline V gene has CDR1 SGHAT and CDR2 FQNNGV. Variable domain in full (rest from reference TRBV11-2 and TRBJ2-5): EAGVAQSPRYKIIEKRQSVAFWCNPISGHATLYWYQQILGQGPKLLIQFQNNGVVDDSQLPKDRFSAERLKGVDSTLKIQPAKLEDSAVYLCASSHPRGGPETQYFGPGTRLLVL.